The clone carrying this T cell receptor beta chain occurred once. The data are from a study of blood T cell repertoires in COVID-19. Data came from immunoSEQ multiplex PCR; TCRdb stores just in-frame clones and leaves some out. Of about 410,000 clones in the sample, roughly 88% were seen once. Germline CDR1 reads SQVTM; CDR2 reads ANQGSEA. This CDR3 is built from 14 residues. The ends lost 4 bases at V and 7 bases at J; junction bases unmatched: 8. The sample was peripheral blood. The chain links TRBV29-1 to TRBJ1-2, with 11 bases lining up with TRBD1. The receptor's source is a woman aged 30 to 39 with active or convalescent COVID-19. CDR3 sequence (DNA): TGCAGCGTTGGGCAAGGACAGGGGGCGTTTGGCTACACCTTC. It is translated as CSVGQGQGAFGYTF.